The present entry profiles one TCR beta chain with its context. Seattle's cohort entered during active infection and was followed longitudinally. This sample was included in a study of blood T cell repertoires in COVID-19. Study information: From T cells, B-cell-depleted T cells, or PBMCs came the material, which was cDNA or gDNA.

Germline CDR1 reads SGHTA; CDR2 reads FQGNSA. Losses at the gene ends were 1 base for V and 7 bases for J; bases not matched to a gene: 6. The CDR3 runs to 14 residues. Only in-frame clones appear in the TCRdb table, and some are missing; sequencing was by immunoSEQ multiplex PCR. The sample has over 150,000 clones, more than 70% seen once. This sequence originates from a man aged 50-59 years with COVID-19, enrolled during active disease. This chain uses TRBV7-2 with TRBJ2-7; 8 bases match TRBD2. The sequencing sample was made of peripheral blood. The CDR3 DNA follows: TGTGCCAGCAGCTTAGGACTAGCGCTGAGGGAGCAGTACTTC. This codes for CASSLGLALREQYF.